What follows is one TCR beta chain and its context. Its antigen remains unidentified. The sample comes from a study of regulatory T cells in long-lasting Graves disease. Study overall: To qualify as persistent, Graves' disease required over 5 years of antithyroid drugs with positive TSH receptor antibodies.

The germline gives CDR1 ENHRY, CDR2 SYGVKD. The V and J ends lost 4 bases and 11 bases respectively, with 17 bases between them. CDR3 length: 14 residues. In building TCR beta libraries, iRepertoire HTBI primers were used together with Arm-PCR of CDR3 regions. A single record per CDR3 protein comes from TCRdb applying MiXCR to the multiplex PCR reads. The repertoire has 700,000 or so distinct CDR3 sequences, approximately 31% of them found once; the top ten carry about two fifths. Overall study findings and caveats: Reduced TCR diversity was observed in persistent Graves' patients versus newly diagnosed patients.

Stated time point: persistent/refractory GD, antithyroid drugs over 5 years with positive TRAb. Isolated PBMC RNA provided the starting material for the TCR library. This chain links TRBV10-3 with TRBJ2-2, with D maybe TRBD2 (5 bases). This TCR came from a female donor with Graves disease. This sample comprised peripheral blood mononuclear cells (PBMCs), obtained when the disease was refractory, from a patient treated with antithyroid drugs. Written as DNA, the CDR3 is TGTGCCATCAGTGGGCGGGCGACACCGGGAGAGCTGTTTTTT. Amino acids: CAISGRATPGELFF.